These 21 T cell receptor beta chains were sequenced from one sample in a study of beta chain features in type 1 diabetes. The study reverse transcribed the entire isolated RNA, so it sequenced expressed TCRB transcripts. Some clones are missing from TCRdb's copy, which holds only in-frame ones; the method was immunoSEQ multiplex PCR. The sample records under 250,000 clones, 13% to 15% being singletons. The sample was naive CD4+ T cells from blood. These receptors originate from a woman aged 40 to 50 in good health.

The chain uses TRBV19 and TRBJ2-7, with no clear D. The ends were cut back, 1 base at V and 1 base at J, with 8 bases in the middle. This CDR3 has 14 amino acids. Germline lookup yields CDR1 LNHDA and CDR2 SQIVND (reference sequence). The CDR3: CASSIGAISYEQYF. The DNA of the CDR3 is TGTGCCAGTAGTATAGGGGCAATTTCCTACGAGCAGTACTTC.

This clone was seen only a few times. CDR3 nucleotides: TGTGCCAGCAGCTTAGGGGGCCGGGGCAATCAGCCCCAGCATTTT. Translation gives CASSLGGRGNQPQHF. The chain combines TRBV7-2 with TRBJ1-5; tentative D call: TRBD1 (5 bases). Trimming cost V 1 base and J 2 bases, with 9 bases left between them. The CDR3 contains 15 residues. Germline CDR1 is SGHTA and CDR2 is FQGNSA.

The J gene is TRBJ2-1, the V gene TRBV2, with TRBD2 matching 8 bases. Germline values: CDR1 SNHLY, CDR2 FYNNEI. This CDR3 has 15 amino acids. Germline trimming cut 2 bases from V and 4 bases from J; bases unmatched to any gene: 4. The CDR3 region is CASSERSGSYNEQFF. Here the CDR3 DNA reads TGTGCCAGCAGTGAAAGGAGCGGGAGTTACAATGAGCAGTTCTTC.

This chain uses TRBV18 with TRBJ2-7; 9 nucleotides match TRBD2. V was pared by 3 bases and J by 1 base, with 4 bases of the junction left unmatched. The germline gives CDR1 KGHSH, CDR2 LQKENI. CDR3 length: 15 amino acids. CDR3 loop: CASSPGTSPSYEQYF. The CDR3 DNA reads TGTGCCAGCTCACCTGGGACTAGCCCTTCCTACGAGCAGTACTTC.

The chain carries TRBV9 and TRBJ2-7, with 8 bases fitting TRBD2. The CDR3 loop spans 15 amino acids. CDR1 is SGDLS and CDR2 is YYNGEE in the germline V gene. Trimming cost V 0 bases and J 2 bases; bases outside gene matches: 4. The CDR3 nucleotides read TGTGCCAGCAGCGTAGGCAGCGGGGGACCCTACGAGCAGTACTTC. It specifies CASSVGSGGPYEQYF.

CDR3 in amino acids: CASTVDGLNGYTF. DNA for the CDR3: TGTGCCAGCACCGTTGACGGACTCAATGGCTACACCTTC. The rearrangement links TRBV6-6 to TRBJ1-2, with D uncertain. Germline loops: CDR1 MNHNY, CDR2 SVGAGI (reference sequence). The CDR3 covers 13 residues. V was cut by 7 bases and J by 6 bases, with 15 bases left in between.

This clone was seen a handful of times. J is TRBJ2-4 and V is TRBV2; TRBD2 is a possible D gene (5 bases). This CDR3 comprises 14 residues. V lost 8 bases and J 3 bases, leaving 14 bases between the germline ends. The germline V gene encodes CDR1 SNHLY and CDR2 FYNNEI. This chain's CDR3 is CASSADRDKNIQYF. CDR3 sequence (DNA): TGTGCCAGCTCGGCGGATCGGGACAAAAACATTCAGTACTTC.

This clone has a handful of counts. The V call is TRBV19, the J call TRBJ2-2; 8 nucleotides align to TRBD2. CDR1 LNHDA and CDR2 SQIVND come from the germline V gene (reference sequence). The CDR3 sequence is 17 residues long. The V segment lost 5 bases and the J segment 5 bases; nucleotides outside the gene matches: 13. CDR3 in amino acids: CASSPSPGGAGTGELFF. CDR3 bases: TGTGCCAGTAGTCCAAGCCCCGGGGGGGCAGGAACCGGGGAGCTGTTTTTT.

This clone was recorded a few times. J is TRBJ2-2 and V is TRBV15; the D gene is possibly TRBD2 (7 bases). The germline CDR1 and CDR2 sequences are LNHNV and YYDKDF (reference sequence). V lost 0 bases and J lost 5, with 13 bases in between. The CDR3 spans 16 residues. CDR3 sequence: CATSRDIGGRTGELFF. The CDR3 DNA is TGTGCCACCAGCAGAGATATCGGGGGGCGGACCGGGGAGCTGTTTTTT. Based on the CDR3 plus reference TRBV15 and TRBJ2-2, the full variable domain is DAMVIQNPRYQVTQFGKPVTLSCSQTLNHNVMYWYQQKSSQAPKLLFHYYDKDFNNEADTPDNFQSRRPNTSFCFLDIRSPGLGDTAMYLCATSRDIGGRTGELFFGEGSRLTVL.

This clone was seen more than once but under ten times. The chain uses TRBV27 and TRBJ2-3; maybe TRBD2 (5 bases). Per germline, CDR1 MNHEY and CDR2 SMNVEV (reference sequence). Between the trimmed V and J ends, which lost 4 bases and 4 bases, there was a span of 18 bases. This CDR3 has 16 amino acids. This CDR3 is CASSSQVPRGSDTQYF. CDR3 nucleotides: TGTGCCAGCAGTTCCCAGGTACCTCGAGGGTCAGATACGCAGTATTTT.

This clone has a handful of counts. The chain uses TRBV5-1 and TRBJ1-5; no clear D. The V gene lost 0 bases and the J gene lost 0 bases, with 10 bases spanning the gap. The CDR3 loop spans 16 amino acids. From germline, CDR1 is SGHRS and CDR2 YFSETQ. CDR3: CASSLVSPYSNQPQHF. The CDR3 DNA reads TGCGCCAGCAGCTTGGTCTCACCCTATAGCAATCAGCCCCAGCATTTT. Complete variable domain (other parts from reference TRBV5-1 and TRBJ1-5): KAGVTQTPRYLIKTRGQQVTLSCSPISGHRSVSWYQQTPGQGLQFLFEYFSETQRNKGNFPGRFSGRQFSNSRSEMNVSTLELGDSALYLCASSLVSPYSNQPQHFGDGTRLSIL.

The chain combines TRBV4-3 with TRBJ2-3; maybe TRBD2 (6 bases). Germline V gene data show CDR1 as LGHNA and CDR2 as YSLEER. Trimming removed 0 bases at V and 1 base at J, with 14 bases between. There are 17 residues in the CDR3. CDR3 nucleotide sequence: TGCGCCAGCAGCCAAGAAAGGCTGCGGGGAGGCACAGATACGCAGTATTTT. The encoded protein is CASSQERLRGGTDTQYF.

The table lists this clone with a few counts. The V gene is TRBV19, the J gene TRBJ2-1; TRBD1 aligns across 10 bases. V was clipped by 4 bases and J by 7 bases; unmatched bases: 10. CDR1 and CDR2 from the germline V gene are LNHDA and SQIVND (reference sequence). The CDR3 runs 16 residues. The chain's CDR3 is CASSRLWGQGSNEQFF. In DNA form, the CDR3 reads TGTGCCAGTAGTAGGCTCTGGGGACAGGGGAGTAATGAGCAGTTCTTC.

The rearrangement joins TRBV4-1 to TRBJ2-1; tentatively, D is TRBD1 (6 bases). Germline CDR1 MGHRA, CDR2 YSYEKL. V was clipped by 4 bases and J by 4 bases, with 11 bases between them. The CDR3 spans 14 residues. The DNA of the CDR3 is TGCGCCAGCAGCCGTGGGGGCGGGTACAATGAGCAGTTCTTC. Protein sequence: CASSRGGGYNEQFF.

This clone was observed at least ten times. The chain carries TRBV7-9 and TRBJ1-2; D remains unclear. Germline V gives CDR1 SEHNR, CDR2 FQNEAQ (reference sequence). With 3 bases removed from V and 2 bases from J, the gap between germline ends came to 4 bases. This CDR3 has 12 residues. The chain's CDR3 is CASSFYNYGYTF. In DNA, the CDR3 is TGTGCCAGCAGCTTCTACAACTATGGCTACACCTTC.

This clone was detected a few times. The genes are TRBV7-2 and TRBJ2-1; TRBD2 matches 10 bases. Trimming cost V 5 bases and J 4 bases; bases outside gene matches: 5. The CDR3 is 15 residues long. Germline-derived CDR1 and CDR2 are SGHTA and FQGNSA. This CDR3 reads CASSPGLARYNEQFF. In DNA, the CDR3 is TGTGCCAGCAGCCCGGGACTAGCGCGTTACAATGAGCAGTTCTTC. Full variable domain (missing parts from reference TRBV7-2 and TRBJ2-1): GAGVSQSPSNKVTEKGKDVELRCDPISGHTALYWYRQSLGQGLEFLIYFQGNSAPDKSGLPSDRFSAERTGGSVSTLTIQRTQQEDSAVYLCASSPGLARYNEQFFGPGTRLTVL.

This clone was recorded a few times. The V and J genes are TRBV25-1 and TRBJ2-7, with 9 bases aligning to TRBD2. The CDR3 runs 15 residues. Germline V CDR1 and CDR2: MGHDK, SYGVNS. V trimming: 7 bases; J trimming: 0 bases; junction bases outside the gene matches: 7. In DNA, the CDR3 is TGTGCCAGCATCCCCAGCGGGGGGACCTCCTACGAGCAGTACTTC. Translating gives CASIPSGGTSYEQYF.

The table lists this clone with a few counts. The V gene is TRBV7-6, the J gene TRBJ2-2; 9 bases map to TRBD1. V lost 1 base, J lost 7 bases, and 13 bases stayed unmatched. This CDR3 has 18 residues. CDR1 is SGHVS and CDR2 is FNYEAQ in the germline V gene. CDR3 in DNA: TGTGCCAGCAGCTTAGAGGTTGGCAGGACAGGGGTGTTCGGGGAGCTGTTTTTT. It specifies CASSLEVGRTGVFGELFF.

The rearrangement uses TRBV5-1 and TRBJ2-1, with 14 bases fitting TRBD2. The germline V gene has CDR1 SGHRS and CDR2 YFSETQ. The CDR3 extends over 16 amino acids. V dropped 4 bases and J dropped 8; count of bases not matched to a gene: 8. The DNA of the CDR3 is TGCGCCAGCAGCCCGGAGACTAGCGGGGGGGCGCATGAGCAGTTCTTC. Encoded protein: CASSPETSGGAHEQFF.

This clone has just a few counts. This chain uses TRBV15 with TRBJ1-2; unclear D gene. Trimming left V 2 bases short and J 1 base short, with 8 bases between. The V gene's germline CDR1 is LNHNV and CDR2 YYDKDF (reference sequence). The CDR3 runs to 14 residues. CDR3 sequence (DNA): TGTGCCACCAGCAGAAGTGGCAGTAACTATGGCTACACCTTC. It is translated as CATSRSGSNYGYTF.

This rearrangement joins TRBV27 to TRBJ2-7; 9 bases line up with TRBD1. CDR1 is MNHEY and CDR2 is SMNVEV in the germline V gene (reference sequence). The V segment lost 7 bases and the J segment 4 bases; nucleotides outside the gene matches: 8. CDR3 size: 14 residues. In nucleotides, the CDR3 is TGTGCCAGCACACCCGGGACAGGGAGGTACGAGCAGTACTTC. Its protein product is CASTPGTGRYEQYF.